This TCR beta chain appears in the sequencing data of a study of T cell changes during pregnancy in multiple sclerosis. This CDR3 contains 18 residues. Germline lookup yields CDR1 SGHTA and CDR2 FQGNSA. J gave up 5 bases and V 1 base, and 15 bases lay outside the gene matches. Profiling relied on immunoSEQ multiplex PCR, and the TCRdb table lists in-frame clones only, not all of them. This sample has about 99,000 clones, with roughly 93% found just once. The origin of this receptor is a female donor with multiple sclerosis, enrolled in a pregnancy study. The genes are TRBV7-2 and TRBJ1-2; TRBD1 matches 8 bases. The starting material was peripheral blood, obtained after pregnancy. The CDR3 region has the DNA TGTGCCAGCAGCTTAGTTCCAGGGGGCGCCGGAGGAAGGTATGGCTACACCTTC. Its translation is CASSLVPGGAGGRYGYTF.